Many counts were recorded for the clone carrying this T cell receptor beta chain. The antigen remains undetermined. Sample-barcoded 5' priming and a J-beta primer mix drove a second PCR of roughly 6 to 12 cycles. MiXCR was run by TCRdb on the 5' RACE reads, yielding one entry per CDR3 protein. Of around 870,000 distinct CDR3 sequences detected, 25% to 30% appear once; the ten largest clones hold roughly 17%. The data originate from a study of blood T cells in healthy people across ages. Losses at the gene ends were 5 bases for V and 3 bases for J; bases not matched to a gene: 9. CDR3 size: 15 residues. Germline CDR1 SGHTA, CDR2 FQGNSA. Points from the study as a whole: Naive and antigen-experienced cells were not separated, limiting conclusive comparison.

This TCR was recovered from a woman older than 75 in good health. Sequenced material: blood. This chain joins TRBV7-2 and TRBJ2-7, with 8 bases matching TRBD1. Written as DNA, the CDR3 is TGTGCCAGCAGCGTAGGACAGGGTTCAATCTACGAGCAGTACTTC. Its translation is CASSVGQGSIYEQYF. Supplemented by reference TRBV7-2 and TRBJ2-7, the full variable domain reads GAGVSQSPSNKVTEKGKDVELRCDPISGHTALYWYRQSLGQGLEFLIYFQGNSAPDKSGLPSDRFSAERTGGSVSTLTIQRTQQEDSAVYLCASSVGQGSIYEQYFGPGTRLTVT.